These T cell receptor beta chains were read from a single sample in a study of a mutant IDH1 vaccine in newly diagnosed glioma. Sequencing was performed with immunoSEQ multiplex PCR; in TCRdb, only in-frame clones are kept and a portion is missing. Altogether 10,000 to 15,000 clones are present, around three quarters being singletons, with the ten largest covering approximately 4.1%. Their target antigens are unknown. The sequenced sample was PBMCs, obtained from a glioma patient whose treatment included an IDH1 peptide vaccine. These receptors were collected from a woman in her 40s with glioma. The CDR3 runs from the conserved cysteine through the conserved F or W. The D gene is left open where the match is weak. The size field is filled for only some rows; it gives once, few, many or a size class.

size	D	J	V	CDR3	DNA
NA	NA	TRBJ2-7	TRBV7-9	CASSLRDSYEQYF	TGTGCCAGCAGCCTCAGGGATTCCTACGAGCAGTACTTC
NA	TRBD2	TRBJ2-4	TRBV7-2	CASSPNTSGRWAKNIQYF	TGTGCCAGCAGCCCTAATACTAGCGGGAGGTGGGCCAAAAACATTCAGTACTTC
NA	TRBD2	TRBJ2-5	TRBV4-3	CASSLGLAVGETQYF	TGCGCCAGCAGCCTTGGACTAGCGGTGGGAGAGACCCAGTACTTC
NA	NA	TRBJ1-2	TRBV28	CASITMEGIHYGYTF	TGTGCCAGCATAACGATGGAGGGAATACACTATGGCTACACCTTC
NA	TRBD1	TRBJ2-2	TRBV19	CASSGQGGTGELFF	TGTGCCAGTTCTGGACAGGGAGGAACCGGGGAGCTGTTTTTT
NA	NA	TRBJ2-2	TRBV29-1	CSALLKTRDLHFTGELFF	TGCAGCGCCCTCCTTAAGACCAGGGACCTACATTTCACCGGGGAGCTGTTTTTT
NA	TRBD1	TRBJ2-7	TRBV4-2	CASSQDGVFTDRGASYEQYF	TGTGCCAGCAGCCAAGATGGGGTCTTCACAGACAGGGGAGCTTCCTACGAGCAGTACTTC
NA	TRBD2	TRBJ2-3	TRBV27	CASSLYPPDLSGTDTQYF	TGTGCCAGCAGTTTATACCCCCCTGACCTTAGCGGGACAGATACGCAGTATTTT
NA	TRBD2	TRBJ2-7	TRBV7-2	CASSSQGGGGGYEQYF	TGTGCCAGCAGCTCTCAGGGTGGGGGGGGTGGATACGAGCAGTACTTC
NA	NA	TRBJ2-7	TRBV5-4	CASSTSMVTYEQYF	TGTGCCAGCAGCACCTCGATGGTTACCTACGAGCAGTACTTC
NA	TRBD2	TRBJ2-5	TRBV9	CASSVGASGQETQYF	TGTGCCAGCAGCGTAGGGGCTAGCGGACAAGAGACCCAGTACTTC
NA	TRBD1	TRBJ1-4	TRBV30	CAWSGPGGTEKLFF	TGTGCCTGGAGTGGGCCAGGGGGGACGGAAAAACTGTTTTTT
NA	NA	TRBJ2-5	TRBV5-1	CASGAGARMETQYF	TGCGCCAGCGGGGCGGGCGCGCGAATGGAGACCCAGTACTTC
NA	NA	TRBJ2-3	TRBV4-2	CASSQEVGDTDTQYF	TGTGCCAGCAGCCAAGAGGTCGGGGACACAGATACGCAGTATTTT
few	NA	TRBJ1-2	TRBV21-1	CAIHVVQPKSGYTF	TGTGCCATTCACGTGGTCCAACCTAAAAGTGGCTACACCTTC
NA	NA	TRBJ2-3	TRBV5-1	CASSLGRVFSTDTQYF	TGCGCCAGCAGCTTGGGCAGGGTATTCAGCACAGATACGCAGTATTTT
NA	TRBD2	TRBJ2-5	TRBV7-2	CASSPPGSVAGTETQYF	TGTGCCAGCAGCCCACCCGGGTCAGTAGCGGGGACGGAGACCCAGTACTTC
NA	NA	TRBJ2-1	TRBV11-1	CASSLARFPQGSEQFF	TGTGCCAGCAGCTTAGCCCGATTCCCCCAAGGCAGTGAGCAGTTCTTC
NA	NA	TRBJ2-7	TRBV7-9	CASSPGEMPYEQYF	TGTGCCAGCAGCCCCGGCGAAATGCCCTACGAGCAGTACTTC
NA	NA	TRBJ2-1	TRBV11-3	CASSLDTSANPNEQFF	TGTGCCAGCAGCTTAGATACCAGCGCGAACCCCAATGAGCAGTTCTTC
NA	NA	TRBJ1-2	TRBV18	CASSPSDSGLVGYTF	TGTGCCAGCTCCCCTTCAGACTCCGGGCTAGTGGGCTACACCTTC
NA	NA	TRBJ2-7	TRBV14	CASSPWRDSIADEQYF	TGTGCCAGCAGCCCCTGGCGGGACAGCATAGCGGACGAGCAGTACTTC
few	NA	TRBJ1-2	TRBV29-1	CSVGGSDTDGYTF	TGCAGCGTTGGAGGCTCAGATACCGATGGCTACACCTTC
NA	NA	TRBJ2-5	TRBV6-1	CASSTGEWGETQYF	TGTGCCAGCAGCACAGGAGAATGGGGGGAGACCCAGTACTTC
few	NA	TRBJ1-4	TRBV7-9	CASSLDRTATNEKLFF	TGTGCCAGCAGCTTAGACAGGACTGCAACTAATGAAAAACTGTTTTTT
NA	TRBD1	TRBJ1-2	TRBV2	CASPGQGSLKRGYTF	TGTGCCAGCCCGGGACAGGGGTCCCTTAAACGCGGCTACACCTTC
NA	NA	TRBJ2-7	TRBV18	CASSPGSNYEQYF	TGTGCCAGCTCACCGGGCTCAAATTACGAGCAGTACTTC
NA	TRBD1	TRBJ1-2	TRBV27	CASGRTGGDLYGYTF	TGTGCCAGCGGCAGGACAGGGGGGGACCTCTATGGCTACACCTTC
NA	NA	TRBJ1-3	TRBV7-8	CASSPRLSSGNTIYF	TGTGCCAGCAGCCCACGTCTCAGCTCTGGAAACACCATATATTTT
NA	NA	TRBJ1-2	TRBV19	CASSIPGSQRNGYTF	TGTGCCAGTAGTATCCCCGGCAGCCAAAGGAATGGCTACACCTTC
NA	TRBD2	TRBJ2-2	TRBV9	CASSGTSANTGELFF	TGTGCCAGCAGCGGCACTAGCGCCAACACCGGGGAGCTGTTTTTT
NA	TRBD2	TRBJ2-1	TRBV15	CATSRDPGGGGNEQFF	TGTGCCACCAGCAGAGATCCGGGCGGGGGGGGCAATGAGCAGTTCTTC
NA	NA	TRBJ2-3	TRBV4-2	CASSLLSGTDTQYF	TGTGCCAGCAGTCTACTGTCCGGGACAGATACGCAGTATTTT
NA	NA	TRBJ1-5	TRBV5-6	CASTSGTNQPQHF	TGTGCCAGCACCTCAGGGACTAATCAGCCCCAGCATTTT
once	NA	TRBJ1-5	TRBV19	CASADTGREPQHF	TGTGCCAGTGCTGACACCGGCAGGGAGCCCCAGCATTTT
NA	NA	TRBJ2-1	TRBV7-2	CASSLEGTGGEQFF	TGTGCCAGCAGCTTAGAAGGCACCGGGGGTGAGCAGTTCTTC
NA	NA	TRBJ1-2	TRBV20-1	CVGPSYGYTF	TGCGTCGGACCGAGCTATGGCTACACCTTC
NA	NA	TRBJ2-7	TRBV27	CASSNRVYYEQYF	TGTGCCAGCAGTAACAGGGTCTACTACGAGCAGTACTTC
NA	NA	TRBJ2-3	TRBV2	CASKTARATDTQYF	TGTGCCAGCAAGACTGCCCGAGCCACAGATACGCAGTATTTT
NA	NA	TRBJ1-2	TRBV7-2	CASSPGTTWGISYGYTF	TGTGCCAGCAGCCCGGGGACGACGTGGGGGATCTCCTATGGCTACACCTTC
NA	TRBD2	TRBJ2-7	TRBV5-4	CASSTGLAEQYF	TGTGCCAGCAGCACCGGACTAGCGGAGCAGTACTTC
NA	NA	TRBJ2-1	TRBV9	CASSVLGNEQFF	TGTGCCAGCAGCGTACTAGGTAATGAGCAGTTCTTC
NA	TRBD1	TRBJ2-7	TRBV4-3	CASSQAGGHEQYF	TGCGCCAGCAGCCAAGCAGGGGGACACGAGCAGTACTTC
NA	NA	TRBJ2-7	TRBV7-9	CASIGQGGYEQYF	TGTGCCAGCATAGGCCAGGGCGGCTACGAGCAGTACTTC
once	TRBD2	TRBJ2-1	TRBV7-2	CASSRGGLAGGEYNEQFF	TGTGCCAGCAGCCGTGGCGGACTAGCGGGAGGGGAGTACAATGAGCAGTTCTTC
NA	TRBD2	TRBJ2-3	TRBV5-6	CASSAHRAGVSDTQYF	TGTGCCAGCAGCGCCCACCGAGCGGGAGTATCGGATACGCAGTATTTT